One and the same sample provided the 30 T cell receptor beta chains below, sequenced in a study of blood T cells in healthy people across ages. The second PCR ran roughly 6 to 11 cycles with a sample-barcoded 5' primer and J-beta primers. TCRdb reprocessed the 5' RACE reads via MiXCR and lists one record per CDR3 protein. This sample has over 1,500,000 distinct CDR3 sequences, with about 39% found just once. Sequenced sample: blood. All receptors come from a human donor in good health.

This clonotype came up a few times. This rearrangement joins TRBV7-2 to TRBJ2-5; the D is unclear. This CDR3 has 13 residues. Germline CDR1 is SGHTA and CDR2 is FQGNSA. Trimming left V 5 bases short and J 1 base short, with 8 bases between. CDR3 in DNA: TGTGCCAGCAGCCGGGCCGTCCAAGAGACCCAGTACTTC. Amino acid sequence: CASSRAVQETQYF.

This CDR3 is CSPTVRVTDTQYF. For the CDR3, the DNA is TGCAGCCCCACCGTGAGGGTCACAGATACGCAGTATTTT. This chain links TRBV29-1 with TRBJ2-3; perhaps TRBD2 as D (5 bases). CDR1 and CDR2 from the germline V gene are SQVTM and ANQGSEA. The CDR3 is 13 amino acids. Trimming pared 8 bases from V and 2 bases from J, leaving 14 bases between.

The chain employs TRBV12-3 or TRBV12-4 and TRBJ2-7; 7 bases map to TRBD2. J was trimmed by 3 bases and V by 5 bases; bases with no gene match: 7. This CDR3 is built from 14 residues. The CDR3 reads CASSRSGGFYEQYF. In DNA form, the CDR3 reads TGTGCCAGCAGTCGATCGGGGGGTTTCTACGAGCAGTACTTC.

The CDR3, as DNA: TGTGCCATCTCCCAAGCGGGGGGGTTGGGAAATCAGCCCCAGCATTTT. Translating it yields CAISQAGGLGNQPQHF. The rearrangement uses TRBV10-3 and TRBJ1-5; the D gene is possibly TRBD1 (5 bases). The CDR3 is 16 residues long. Germline V gene lookup returns CDR1 ENHRY and CDR2 SYGVKD. The V end lost 8 bases, the J end lost 4 bases, and 21 bases lay between the germline ends.

V usage is TRBV20-1 and J usage is TRBJ2-1, with TRBD2 matching over 9 bases. With 1 base clipped from V and 4 bases from J, the junction kept 5 bases outside the gene matches. CDR3 length equals 15 residues. Germline-derived CDR1 and CDR2 are DFQATT and SNEGSKA (reference sequence). CDR3 coding DNA: TGCAGTGCTAGAGTAGCGGGGGTAAGATACAATGAGCAGTTCTTC. Encoded protein: CSARVAGVRYNEQFF.

The chain combines TRBV20-1 with TRBJ2-1; tentatively, D is TRBD1 or TRBD2 (6 bases each). V lost 4 bases and J 6 bases, leaving 10 bases between the germline ends. The CDR3 contains 12 residues. Germline values: CDR1 DFQATT, CDR2 SNEGSKA (reference sequence). The CDR3 loop is CSAIKGGNEQFF. CDR3 DNA sequence: TGCAGTGCTATCAAGGGGGGCAATGAGCAGTTCTTC.

There are a few counts of this clonotype. The J gene is TRBJ2-3, the V gene TRBV11-2; 8 nucleotides agree with TRBD1. Germline assignment: CDR1 SGHAT and CDR2 FQNNGV. This CDR3 has 16 residues. Trimming took 0 bases from V and 3 from J; bases not matched to a gene: 5. The CDR3 coding sequence is TGTGCCAGCAGCTTAGAAAATCAGGGGGCGACAGATACGCAGTATTTT. It translates to CASSLENQGATDTQYF.

The rearrangement links TRBV20-1 to TRBJ2-7, with 8 nucleotides matching TRBD2. J was trimmed by 0 bases and V by 3 bases; bases with no gene match: 13. The CDR3 spans 17 residues. Germline CDR1 reads DFQATT; CDR2 reads SNEGSKA (reference sequence). The CDR3 bases are TGCAGTGCTAGCGAACCCCCCAGGCGGGGGGACTCCTACGAGCAGTACTTC. Amino acids: CSASEPPRRGDSYEQYF.

This clonotype has just a few counts. The CDR3 protein is CASGLAGGFDEQYF. The CDR3 coding sequence is TGTGCCAGCGGCCTGGCAGGGGGTTTCGACGAGCAGTACTTC. The gene calls are TRBV12-3 or TRBV12-4 and TRBJ2-4, with 7 bases fitting TRBD1. The DNA end lines up better with TRBJ2-7; the J call may be wrong. The CDR3 has 14 amino acids.

The V call is TRBV7-2, the J call TRBJ2-5, with D unresolved. Trimming removed 5 bases from V and 5 bases from J, with 18 bases in between. The CDR3 is 15 residues long. Germline V gene lookup returns CDR1 SGHTA and CDR2 FQGNSA. Here the CDR3 reads CASSPMGSKGETQYF. The DNA for the CDR3 is TGTGCCAGCAGCCCCATGGGGTCGAAAGGGGAGACCCAGTACTTC.

This clonotype has only a few counts. Here the CDR3 DNA reads TGTGCCAGCAGCCGGGCTAGCGACTACAATGAGCAGTTCTTC. It translates to CASSRASDYNEQFF. V usage is TRBV7-2 and J usage is TRBJ2-1; D is possibly TRBD2 (6 bases). The CDR3 spans 14 residues. CDR1 is SGHTA and CDR2 is FQGNSA in the germline V gene. V was shortened by 5 bases and J by 3 bases, with 11 bases between the two germline ends.

Notes on this clonotype: At one end the junction does not follow the germline gene, possibly because of a read error. The chain links TRBV20-1 to TRBJ2-5; either TRBD1 or TRBD2 may fit D (5 bases each). This CDR3 region has 15 residues. CDR1 DFQATT and CDR2 SNEGSKA come from the germline V gene (reference sequence). The CDR3 here is CSARQWDRLQETQYF. The CDR3 region has the DNA TGCAGCGCTAGACAATGGGACCGTCTCCAAGAGACCCAGTACTTC.

This clonotype was seen a few times. V and J are TRBV2 and TRBJ2-5; D unclear. CDR1 is SNHLY, CDR2 FYNNEI, per germline. The CDR3 is made up of 12 amino acids. V lost 8 bases to trimming and J lost 11 bases, with 18 bases between them. CDR3 in amino acids: CASAGSSYGQYF. The CDR3 nucleotides are TGTGCCAGCGCTGGGTCCTCCTACGGGCAGTACTTC.

The sample holds a few counts of this clonotype. V is TRBV10-3 and J is TRBJ1-2; no firm D call. This CDR3 has 13 amino acids. With 7 bases removed from V and 7 bases from J, the gap between germline ends came to 16 bases. Germline CDR1 ENHRY, CDR2 SYGVKD. The CDR3, as DNA: TGTGCCATCACGAGCTCCGGCGGGTCTGGCTACACCTTC. Its translation is CAITSSGGSGYTF.

This clonotype was seen only a few times. The V call is TRBV7-2, the J call TRBJ2-3; 13 bases align to TRBD2. This CDR3 is built from 16 residues. Germline V lookup: CDR1 SGHTA, CDR2 FQGNSA. With V trimmed by 0 bases and J by 5 bases, 2 bases remained unmatched. CDR3 loop: CASSLALAGGGDTQYF. CDR3 in DNA: TGTGCCAGCAGCTTAGCACTAGCGGGGGGGGGAGATACGCAGTATTTT.

The V gene is TRBV7-2, the J gene TRBJ1-2; weak D call: TRBD1 (5 bases). The V end was cut by 3 bases, the J end by 7 bases, with 12 bases between. Per the germline V gene, CDR1 is SGHTA and CDR2 is FQGNSA. The CDR3 sequence is 13 residues long. CDR3 nucleotide sequence: TGTGCCAGCAGCTTTCAGGGAGAAGTTGGCTACACCTTC. This gives the protein CASSFQGEVGYTF.

The chain links TRBV13 to TRBJ1-2, with D perhaps TRBD1 (5 bases). The CDR3 totals 16 residues. Deletions cut 6 bases from V and 7 bases from J, with 24 bases between. Per the germline V gene, CDR1 is PRHDT and CDR2 is FYEKMQ (reference sequence). CDR3 region: CASRKEGLGVFFGYTF. The DNA of the CDR3 is TGTGCCAGCAGGAAAGAGGGACTCGGGGTATTCTTTGGCTACACCTTC. Full variable domain (remainder filled in from reference TRBV13 and TRBJ1-2): AAGVIQSPRHLIKEKRETATLKCYPIPRHDTVYWYQQGPGQDPQFLISFYEKMQSDKGSIPDRFSAQQFSDYHSELNMSSLELGDSALYFCASRKEGLGVFFGYTFGSGTRLTVV.

This rearrangement joins TRBV6-5 to TRBJ1-2, with D possibly being TRBD1 (6 bases). CDR3 length equals 14 residues. Germline V gives CDR1 MNHEY, CDR2 SVGAGI. Between the trimmed V and J ends, which lost 2 bases and 2 bases, there was a span of 9 bases. The CDR3 coding sequence is TGTGCCAGCAGTTACCGACAGGAAAACTATGGCTACACCTTC. This encodes CASSYRQENYGYTF.

The chain links TRBV11-3 to TRBJ2-1; 7 bases align to TRBD2. Germline V gene data show CDR1 as SGHNT and CDR2 as YENEEA. The CDR3 loop spans 14 amino acids. The ends lost 4 bases at V and 8 bases at J; junction bases unmatched: 8. The CDR3 loop is CASSSGRLADEQFF. The CDR3 DNA reads TGTGCCAGCAGCTCAGGGAGACTAGCCGATGAGCAGTTCTTC.

The V gene is TRBV4-3, the J gene TRBJ1-5; TRBD1 might be the D (5 bases). In germline, CDR1 is LGHNA, CDR2 YSLEER. V was shortened by 4 bases and J by 1 base, with 11 bases between the two germline ends. This CDR3 comprises 15 residues. The CDR3: CASSLSWGSNQPQHF. The CDR3 DNA is TGCGCCAGCAGCCTCTCGTGGGGGAGCAATCAGCCCCAGCATTTT.

This clonotype was observed many times. The V and J genes are TRBV6-5 and TRBJ1-1; no definite D call. V dropped 2 bases and J dropped 4 bases, with 8 bases sitting between them. This CDR3 is built from 13 residues. In germline, CDR1 is MNHEY, CDR2 SVGAGI. The DNA for the CDR3 is TGTGCCAGCAGTTACGGGGTAGGCACTGAAGCTTTCTTT. Its translation is CASSYGVGTEAFF.

The sample holds a few counts of this clonotype. V and J are TRBV7-3 and TRBJ2-5; possibly TRBD2 for D (5 bases). The CDR3 has 15 residues. In germline, CDR1 is SGHTA, CDR2 FQGTGA. The ends were cut back, 5 bases at V and 2 bases at J, with 15 bases in the middle. CDR3 coding DNA: TGTGCCAGCAGCCCCGGGTTGGAGCGGCAAGAGACCCAGTACTTC. Residues: CASSPGLERQETQYF.

In regard to this clonotype: Just one base apart from a much larger clone, this may be a read error. The chain couples TRBV9 to TRBJ2-7; the match to TRBD2 covers 8 bases. The V and J ends lost 4 bases and 6 bases, in that order; junction bases with no gene match: 9. There are 14 residues in the CDR3. Per germline, CDR1 SGDLS and CDR2 YYNGEE. DNA of the CDR3: TGTGCCAGCAGCCCCGGGGGGGGTGGATGCGAGCAGTACTTC. Translating it yields CASSPGGGGCEQYF.

V and J are TRBV29-1 and TRBJ2-7; D is possibly TRBD1 (5 bases). The CDR3 length is 12 residues. The germline V and J ends were trimmed by 5 bases and 5 bases, with 13 bases remaining between them. CDR1 is SQVTM, CDR2 ANQGSEA, per germline. The CDR3 here is CSVSRVNDEQYF. In nucleotides, the CDR3 is TGCAGCGTTTCCAGGGTAAATGACGAGCAGTACTTC.

The sample holds a few counts of this clonotype. The rearrangement joins TRBV29-1 to TRBJ1-1, with a weak D call TRBD1 (6 bases). CDR3 length: 14 residues. Germline-derived CDR1 and CDR2 are SQVTM and ANQGSEA. V lost 1 base and J lost 1, with 10 bases in between. The CDR3 DNA reads as TGCAGCGTTGAAGGCACGGACAGGAACACTGAAGCTTTCTTT. This sequence encodes CSVEGTDRNTEAFF.

This chain connects TRBV20-1 to TRBJ2-1; tentative D call: TRBD1 (6 bases). This CDR3 is built from 18 residues. V was pared by 7 bases and J by 1 base, with 26 bases between. Germline V CDR1 and CDR2: DFQATT, SNEGSKA (reference sequence). The CDR3: CSVQFTGSQVGSYNEQFF. The CDR3 DNA sequence: TGCAGTGTTCAATTTACAGGGTCCCAGGTCGGGTCCTACAATGAGCAGTTCTTC.

J is TRBJ2-1 and V is TRBV5-1; TRBD1 matches at 10 bases. Looked up from germline, CDR1 is SGHRS and CDR2 is YFSETQ. The CDR3 has 18 amino acids. The ends lost 1 base at V and 4 bases at J; junction bases unmatched: 11. The CDR3 protein is CASSLPFRDRGRYNEQFF. CDR3 sequence (DNA): TGCGCCAGCAGCTTGCCCTTTCGGGACAGGGGACGGTACAATGAGCAGTTCTTC.

In its sample, this clonotype was seen a few times. The V call is TRBV6-1, the J call TRBJ2-5; D gene uncertain. Near its end, the DNA agrees better with TRBJ2-7, so the J call may be wrong. Germline CDR1 MNHNS, CDR2 SASEGT. The CDR3 sequence is 13 residues long. As DNA, the CDR3 is TGTGCCAGCAGAGAACACCTGCCCTACGAGCAGTACTTC. Protein product: CASREHLPYEQYF.

The sample holds one count of this clonotype. The chain couples TRBV27 to TRBJ2-7; D is possibly TRBD1 (5 bases). V lost 4 bases, J lost 3 bases, and 10 bases lay in between. This CDR3 has 13 amino acids. Germline assignment: CDR1 MNHEY and CDR2 SMNVEV (reference sequence). The CDR3 DNA follows: TGTGCCAGCAGTTACGAGACAGTCTACGAGCAGTACTTC. This codes for CASSYETVYEQYF.

In its sample, this clonotype was seen once. The CDR3, as DNA: TGTGCCAGCAGTCTCCCATTCAGCGGGGGGGCCGAGGGGACCCAGTACTTC. Its translation: CASSLPFSGGAEGTQYF. The chain combines TRBV5-6 with TRBJ2-5, with 10 bases fitting TRBD2. There are 17 residues in the CDR3. Germline V gene lookup returns CDR1 SGHDT and CDR2 YYEEEE. V lost 5 bases, J lost 7 bases, and 17 bases stayed unmatched.